The text below deals with one T cell receptor (beta chain). As yet, its antigen is unknown. These data are taken from a study of OX40 agonist ivuxolimab in advanced cancers. Study-level background: Dose-escalation patients suffered from hepatocellular carcinoma, melanoma, renal cell or head and neck cancer. With a range of roughly 20 to 80, age averaged roughly 61 years, and roughly 80% were male. General study findings and limits: Circulating CD4+ and CD8+ T cells showed clonal expansion by week 6 at 0.1 to 3.0 mg/kg.

The germline V and J ends were trimmed by 2 bases and 5 bases, with 0 bases remaining between them. Germline CDR1 is SNHLY and CDR2 is FYNNEI. The CDR3 runs to 10 residues. Profiling relied on immunoSEQ multiplex PCR, and the TCRdb table lists in-frame clones only, not all of them. The table includes fewer than 80,000 clones, about 79% detected once. The sequence came from an adult with an advanced solid tumor such as melanoma, head and neck, liver or kidney cancer. The material sequenced was CD4+ or CD8+ T cells sorted from blood, taken in a trial of the OX40 agonist ivuxolimab. J is TRBJ1-2 and V is TRBV2; D call uncertain. The CDR3 reads CASSEYGYTF. The CDR3 bases are TGTGCCAGCAGTGAATATGGCTACACCTTC.